This T cell receptor beta chain is from a study of blood T cell repertoires in COVID-19. Study-wide context: Spain, Italy and the United States supplied samples that represented acute and convalescent COVID-19.

The CDR3 runs 15 residues. Germline trimming cut 4 bases from V and 8 bases from J; bases unmatched to any gene: 9. The germline V gene encodes CDR1 MNHEY and CDR2 SVGAGI. This table comes from immunoSEQ multiplex PCR, and its TCRdb copy is limited to in-frame clones, with some not included. The table records about 36,000 clones, roughly 89% of them present only once. This chain joins TRBV6-5 and TRBJ2-4; TRBD1 matches at 9 bases. This clonotype originated in a man aged 55-75 years with active or convalescent COVID-19. Input material: peripheral blood. For the CDR3, the DNA is TGTGCCAGCAGTTCTCCGGGACAGGGTATATACATTCAGTACTTC. It translates to CASSSPGQGIYIQYF.